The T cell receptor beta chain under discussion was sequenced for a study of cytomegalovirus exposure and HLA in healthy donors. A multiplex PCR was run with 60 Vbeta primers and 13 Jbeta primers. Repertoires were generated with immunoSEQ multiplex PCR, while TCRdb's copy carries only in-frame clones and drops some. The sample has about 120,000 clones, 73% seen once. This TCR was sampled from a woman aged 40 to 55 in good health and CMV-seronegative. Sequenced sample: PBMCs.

CDR3 nucleotide sequence: TGTGCCAGCAGTTATGCTAGCGGGTCTACCTACGAGCAGTACTTC. Amino acids: CASSYASGSTYEQYF. The chain links TRBV6-5 to TRBJ2-7, with 8 bases aligning to TRBD2. V shed 3 bases, J shed 2 bases, and the junction held 6 bases outside the gene matches. The germline CDR1 and CDR2 sequences are MNHEY and SVGAGI. This CDR3 spans 15 amino acids.